The 16 T cell receptor beta chains presented below share a single source sample, sequenced in a study of T cells in Graves' hyperthyroidism and ophthalmopathy. RNA transcripts served as the template for amplifying TCR beta CDR3 regions. The TCR CDR3 first-round RT-PCR relied on the HTBI primer set. TCRdb passed the multiplex PCR reads through MiXCR, listing each CDR3 protein once. The sample shows approximately 630,000 distinct CDR3 sequences, 16% of them seen only once. Sequencing was performed on blood. The receptors stem from a woman aged 25 to 39 with Graves' hyperthyroidism.

This clonotype was counted only a few times. The rearrangement uses TRBV5-5 and TRBJ2-2; 8 nucleotides match TRBD1. The CDR3 contains 14 residues. Germline CDR1 is SGHKS and CDR2 is YYEKEE (reference sequence). The ends lost 5 bases at V and 4 bases at J; junction bases unmatched: 4. The CDR3, as DNA: TGTGCCAGCAGGATTACAGGGGGCACCGGGGAGCTGTTTTTT. As protein: CASRITGGTGELFF. The entire variable domain, with the rest obtained from reference TRBV5-5 and TRBJ2-2, is as follows: DAGVTQSPTHLIKTRGQQVTLRCSPISGHKSVSWYQQVLGQGPQFIFQYYEKEERGRGNFPDRFSARQFPNYSSELNVNALLLGDSALYLCASRITGGTGELFFGEGSRLTVL.

This clonotype was observed at least ten times. The chain combines TRBV29-1 with TRBJ2-1, with TRBD2 identical over 10 bases. V was pared by 4 bases and J by 6 bases, with 9 bases of the junction left unmatched. Germline V lookup: CDR1 SQVTM, CDR2 ANQGSEA. The length of the CDR3 is 15 residues. The CDR3 coding sequence is TGCAGCGTTGGCCCTGCGACTAGCGGGTTCAATGAGCAGTTCTTC. This translates into CSVGPATSGFNEQFF.

The table lists this clonotype with many counts. The chain joins TRBV4-2 to TRBJ2-1; 9 bases are a match to TRBD1. This CDR3 region has 16 residues. V shed 1 base and J 3 bases; nucleotides not matched to a gene: 4. Germline CDR1 reads LGHNA; CDR2 reads YNFKEQ. The DNA of the CDR3 is TGTGCCAGCAGCCAAGTCACAGGGGGCGACTACAATGAGCAGTTCTTC. Its protein is CASSQVTGGDYNEQFF.

This clonotype was observed at least ten times. The rearrangement uses TRBV6-1 and TRBJ1-2; no clear D gene. The CDR3 loop spans 15 amino acids. From germline, CDR1 is MNHNS and CDR2 SASEGT. V lost 2 bases and J 5 bases, leaving 15 bases between the germline ends. CDR3 nucleotide sequence: TGTGCCAGCAGTGAAAGGACCGCATCCTCATATGGCTACACCTTC. Translating gives CASSERTASSYGYTF.

This clonotype was seen repeatedly, ten times or more. The chain is built from TRBV6-1 and TRBJ1-2; possible D gene TRBD1, 6 bases. Germline CDR1 and CDR2: MNHNS and SASEGT. The V and J ends lost 6 bases and 8 bases respectively, with 19 bases between them. This CDR3 region has 14 residues. Here the CDR3 reads CASSSTGAQRGYTF. The CDR3 DNA reads as TGTGCCAGCAGCAGTACGGGGGCGCAGAGAGGCTACACCTTC.

At least ten counts were recorded for this clonotype. The V gene is TRBV5-1, the J gene TRBJ2-7; weak D call: TRBD2 (7 bases). The CDR3 is made up of 15 amino acids. Looked up from germline, CDR1 is SGHRS and CDR2 is YFSETQ. Trimming stripped 1 base from V and 2 bases from J, with 13 bases between. The CDR3 is CASSLKRDTTYEQYF. Written as DNA, the CDR3 is TGCGCCAGCAGCTTGAAGCGGGACACCACCTACGAGCAGTACTTC.

This clonotype turned up a few times. The chain couples TRBV6-2 or TRBV6-3 to TRBJ1-1; no reliable D call. The CDR3 has 15 amino acids. Germline CDR1 MNHEY, CDR2 SVGEGT. Trimming took off 5 bases at V and 1 base at J, with 14 bases between the two ends. The CDR3 is CASSPRRGGNTEAFF. CDR3 sequence (DNA): TGTGCCAGCAGTCCCCGGCGGGGAGGGAACACTGAAGCTTTCTTT.

The chain has TRBV4-1 and TRBJ2-7; D may be TRBD1 (7 bases). The V gene's germline CDR1 is MGHRA and CDR2 YSYEKL. With 3 bases removed from V and 4 bases from J, the gap between germline ends came to 13 bases. The CDR3 covers 14 residues. In nucleotides, the CDR3 is TGCGCCAGCAGCCAGGCGGGACAGTTTTACGAGCAGTACTTC. This translates into CASSQAGQFYEQYF.

V and J are TRBV30 and TRBJ2-7, with D perhaps TRBD2 (6 bases). Germline V CDR1 and CDR2: GTSNPN, SVGIG (reference sequence). Trimming took 4 bases from V and 0 from J, leaving 10 bases between them. The CDR3 totals 13 residues. The CDR3 sequence is CAWNGDFSYEQYF. The CDR3 DNA reads TGTGCCTGGAATGGGGACTTCTCCTACGAGCAGTACTTC.

There are many counts of this clonotype. The V call is TRBV6-1, the J call TRBJ2-5; TRBD1 is a possible D gene (6 bases). This CDR3 is 15 amino acids long. In germline, CDR1 is MNHNS, CDR2 SASEGT. V dropped 5 bases and J dropped 3 bases, with 16 bases sitting between them. The CDR3 sequence: CASSHLPSGEETQYF. The CDR3 nucleotides are TGTGCCAGCAGTCATCTCCCCTCAGGGGAAGAGACCCAGTACTTC.

J is TRBJ2-1 and V is TRBV6-1, with TRBD2 identical over 9 bases. CDR1 is MNHNS, CDR2 SASEGT, per germline. This CDR3 region has 14 residues. V lost 4 bases, J lost 15 bases, and 13 bases stayed unmatched. The CDR3 DNA reads as TGTGCCAGCAGTGCCGACTTATCTAGCGGGACTTTGTTCTTC. Amino acids: CASSADLSSGTLFF.

This clonotype appeared many times. The rearrangement uses TRBV7-2 and TRBJ2-7, with unresolved D. With 5 bases removed from V and 6 bases from J, the gap between germline ends came to 8 bases. The CDR3 is 11 residues long. Per the germline V gene, CDR1 is SGHTA and CDR2 is FQGNSA. In DNA form, the CDR3 reads TGTGCCAGCAGCCACAATACCGAGCAGTACTTC. Residues: CASSHNTEQYF.

This clonotype was seen more than once but under ten times. V gene TRBV5-4 combines with J gene TRBJ2-3; perhaps TRBD1 as D (5 bases). Looked up from germline, CDR1 is SGHNT and CDR2 is YYREEE (reference sequence). The CDR3 is 14 residues long. Trimming cost V 4 bases and J 3 bases, with 12 bases left between them. The CDR3 DNA reads TGTGCCAGCAGCCGAGCTCAGGGAACAGATACGCAGTATTTT. This sequence encodes CASSRAQGTDTQYF.

The chain has TRBV2 and TRBJ2-7, with D possibly called TRBD1 or TRBD2 (5 bases each). The V gene lost 3 bases and the J gene lost 0 bases, with 12 bases spanning the gap. CDR1 is SNHLY and CDR2 is FYNNEI in the germline V gene. There are 15 residues in the CDR3. The CDR3 DNA is TGTGCCAGCAGTGACCGGGGCTTCAGCTCCTACGAGCAGTACTTC. It translates to CASSDRGFSSYEQYF.

This clonotype was found a few times. The rearrangement uses TRBV27 and TRBJ1-1; 9 bases line up with TRBD1. Germline CDR1 reads MNHEY; CDR2 reads SMNVEV (reference sequence). CDR3 length equals 15 residues. After removal of 6 bases from V and 5 bases from J, the junction contained 10 bases not matched to a gene. CDR3 protein: CASSFETGGRTEAFF. The CDR3 DNA reads as TGTGCCAGCAGCTTCGAGACAGGGGGTAGGACTGAAGCTTTCTTT.

This clonotype was picked up many times. The rearrangement uses TRBV7-2 and TRBJ2-1, with no clear D. This CDR3 is built from 12 residues. V shed 1 base and J shed 10 bases, with 8 bases lying between them. Germline CDR1 reads SGHTA; CDR2 reads FQGNSA. Written as DNA, the CDR3 is TGTGCCAGCAGCTTAGGGGCGGTAGAGCAGTTCTTC. Translated: CASSLGAVEQFF.